One and the same sample provided the 26 T cell receptor beta chains below, sequenced in a study of cytomegalovirus exposure and HLA in healthy donors. Use of 60 Vbeta and 13 Jbeta primers characterized the PCR. The data were produced by immunoSEQ multiplex PCR, yet TCRdb's version contains in-frame clones alone and is incomplete. The sample has about 160,000 clones; around 88% are singletons. The specimen was PBMCs. The receptors stem from a woman younger than 45 in good health and CMV-seronegative.

The chain links TRBV6-1 to TRBJ2-3; 9 nucleotides align to TRBD2. Germline V gene lookup returns CDR1 MNHNS and CDR2 SASEGT. This CDR3 is built from 15 residues. V lost 1 base to trimming and J lost 7 bases; unmatched junction nucleotides: 6. The CDR3 coding sequence is TGTGCCAGCAGTGAAGGAGGCGGGGGGGCCTATACGCAGTATTTT. It encodes CASSEGGGGAYTQYF.

The rearrangement links TRBV9 to TRBJ2-2, with 7 nucleotides matching TRBD1. V gave up 0 bases and J gave up 5 bases; unmatched junction bases: 4. The CDR3 consists of 15 residues. Germline lookup yields CDR1 SGDLS and CDR2 YYNGEE. CDR3: CASSVGTGRTGELFF. The CDR3 nucleotides read TGTGCCAGCAGCGTAGGGACAGGCAGAACCGGGGAGCTGTTTTTT.

This chain links TRBV27 with TRBJ2-7, with D possibly TRBD2 on 5 matching bases. In germline, CDR1 is MNHEY, CDR2 SMNVEV (reference sequence). The CDR3 spans 14 residues. Trimming took 1 base from V and 3 from J, leaving 10 bases between them. This CDR3 reads CASSLYGEIYEQYF. CDR3 nucleotide sequence: TGTGCCAGCAGTTTATACGGGGAGATCTACGAGCAGTACTTC.

This sequence joins TRBV18 and TRBJ2-3; 10 nucleotides match TRBD2. V lost 6 bases to trimming and J lost 2 bases; unmatched junction nucleotides: 8. In germline, CDR1 is KGHSH, CDR2 LQKENI. The CDR3 consists of 16 residues. This CDR3 reads CASSALAGDLTDTQYF. CDR3 sequence (DNA): TGTGCCAGCTCGGCCCTAGCGGGGGACCTCACAGATACGCAGTATTTT.

The chain links TRBV28 to TRBJ2-3, with 8 nucleotides matching TRBD1. The CDR3 covers 15 residues. The trim removed 6 bases at V and 0 bases at J, leaving 5 bases unmatched. The germline CDR1 and CDR2 sequences are MDHEN and SYDVKM. DNA for the CDR3: TGTGCCAGCAGAGCGTGGGACAGGAGCACAGATACGCAGTATTTT. Protein product: CASRAWDRSTDTQYF.

This chain connects TRBV27 to TRBJ2-1, with 7 bases lining up with TRBD2. CDR1 is MNHEY, CDR2 SMNVEV, per germline (reference sequence). With V trimmed by 8 bases and J by 6 bases, 13 bases remained unmatched. This CDR3 comprises 15 residues. In DNA, the CDR3 is TGTGCCAGCTCCCCCGAGCGGGGACGGGGCAATGAGCAGTTCTTC. Amino acids: CASSPERGRGNEQFF.

The rearrangement joins TRBV7-2 to TRBJ1-3; possible D gene TRBD1, 5 bases. V was pared by 1 base and J by 2 bases, with 12 bases between. CDR1 and CDR2 from the germline V gene are SGHTA and FQGNSA. This CDR3 is 16 amino acids long. The CDR3, as DNA: TGTGCCAGCAGCTTAGTCGGCAGGGCCCCTGGAAACACCATATATTTT. This encodes CASSLVGRAPGNTIYF.

This chain links TRBV28 with TRBJ2-7; TRBD1 agrees at 9 bases. This CDR3 has 13 amino acids. Trimming cost V 6 bases and J 5 bases; bases outside gene matches: 5. Germline CDR1 is MDHEN and CDR2 is SYDVKM. The CDR3 protein is CASRGTGPDEQYF. The CDR3 DNA is TGTGCCAGCAGAGGGACAGGGCCAGACGAGCAGTACTTC. The variable domain in full, with the rest retrieved from reference TRBV28 and TRBJ2-7, is DVKVTQSSRYLVKRTGEKVFLECVQDMDHENMFWYRQDPGLGLRLIYFSYDVKMKEKGDIPEGYSVSREKKERFSLILESASTNQTSMYLCASRGTGPDEQYFGPGTRLTVT.

This clone was detected a few times. The J gene is TRBJ1-1, the V gene TRBV29-1, with D possibly being TRBD1 (5 bases). The CDR3 length is 12 residues. Per germline, CDR1 SQVTM and CDR2 ANQGSEA. V was cut by 2 bases and J by 1 base, with 5 bases left in between. The CDR3: CSVEQGNTEAFF. CDR3 nucleotide sequence: TGCAGCGTTGAACAGGGGAACACTGAAGCTTTCTTT.

CDR3 sequence: CASSGAASGTYEQYF. CDR3 DNA: TGTGCCAGCAGTGGGGCGGCTAGCGGAACCTACGAGCAGTACTTC. The rearrangement joins TRBV28 to TRBJ2-7; 7 positions match TRBD2. Germline values: CDR1 MDHEN, CDR2 SYDVKM. Trimming at V came to 5 bases and at J to 2 bases, leaving 9 bases not matched to a gene. The CDR3 sequence is 15 residues long.

This chain joins TRBV7-9 and TRBJ1-6, with TRBD1 matching 9 bases. Germline V gene sequence: CDR1 SEHNR, CDR2 FQNEAQ (reference sequence). J gave up 10 bases and V 1 base, and 5 bases lay outside the gene matches. This CDR3 is built from 15 residues. CDR3 nucleotide sequence: TGTGCCAGCAGCTTAGGAAGGACAGGGGTCTCACCCCTCCACTTT. This codes for CASSLGRTGVSPLHF. Complete variable domain (other parts from reference TRBV7-9 and TRBJ1-6): DTGVSQNPRHKITKRGQNVTFRCDPISEHNRLYWYRQTLGQGPEFLTYFQNEAQLEKSRLLSDRFSAERPKGSFSTLEIQRTEQGDSAMYLCASSLGRTGVSPLHFGNGTRLTVT.

The chain employs TRBV6-6 and TRBJ2-7; weak D call: TRBD2 (7 bases). The CDR3 is 15 amino acids. The germline gives CDR1 MNHNY, CDR2 SVGAGI (reference sequence). Trimming took 0 bases from V and 4 from J, leaving 13 bases between them. CDR3 sequence: CASSYSRGGGYEQYF. In nucleotides, the CDR3 is TGTGCCAGCAGTTACTCGAGAGGGGGGGGGTACGAGCAGTACTTC.

The DNA for the CDR3 is TGTGCCAGCAGTTTACCGGGGTATGGCTACACCTTC. Amino acids: CASSLPGYGYTF. This chain uses TRBV28 with TRBJ1-2; D ambiguous. Germline loops: CDR1 MDHEN, CDR2 SYDVKM. CDR3 length equals 12 residues. Trimming left V 2 bases short and J 5 bases short, with 6 bases between.

This chain uses TRBV10-2 with TRBJ2-7; TRBD2 matches at 10 bases. V trimming: 8 bases; J trimming: 3 bases; junction bases outside the gene matches: 7. The CDR3 consists of 14 residues. Germline CDR1 is WSHSY and CDR2 is SAAADI. CDR3 sequence reads: CASLKLAGFYEQYF. Here the CDR3 DNA reads TGCGCCAGCCTGAAACTAGCGGGATTCTACGAGCAGTACTTC.

V usage is TRBV27 and J usage is TRBJ2-2; D call uncertain. CDR1 and CDR2 from the germline V gene are MNHEY and SMNVEV (reference sequence). The CDR3 sequence is 15 residues long. Trimming removed 0 bases from V and 8 bases from J, with 13 bases in between. The CDR3, as DNA: TGTGCCAGCAGTTTATCCACAGTGTTTGGGGGGGAGCTGTTTTTT. Protein sequence: CASSLSTVFGGELFF.

The CDR3 protein is CASSPRGGGGDTQYF. Here the CDR3 DNA reads TGTGCCAGCAGCCCCCGCGGGGGGGGTGGAGATACGCAGTATTTT. The chain uses TRBV9 and TRBJ2-3; TRBD2 aligns across 9 bases. Germline CDR1 and CDR2: SGDLS and YYNGEE. The V gene end was trimmed by 4 bases and the J gene end by 5 bases; junction bases not matched to a gene: 8. This CDR3 contains 15 residues.

V usage is TRBV29-1 and J usage is TRBJ2-5; 9 bases match TRBD1. Germline CDR1 reads SQVTM; CDR2 reads ANQGSEA. The ends lost 6 bases at V and 5 bases at J; junction bases unmatched: 13. The CDR3 totals 15 residues. The CDR3, as DNA: TGCAGCGTCTATCCGGGACAGGGTCTATGGGAGACCCAGTACTTC. This sequence encodes CSVYPGQGLWETQYF.

This chain joins TRBV7-8 and TRBJ1-1; a possible D gene is TRBD1 (5 bases). CDR3 size: 17 residues. V was shortened by 3 bases and J by 0 bases, with 17 bases between the two germline ends. Germline lookup yields CDR1 SGHVS and CDR2 FQNEAQ. CDR3 bases: TGTGCCAGCAGCTTCGCCCCCGGGGGGGGGTTGAACACTGAAGCTTTCTTT. Translating it yields CASSFAPGGGLNTEAFF.

This chain uses TRBV19 with TRBJ2-2; the match to TRBD1 covers 10 bases. The V gene's germline CDR1 is LNHDA and CDR2 SQIVND (reference sequence). The length of the CDR3 is 15 residues. V lost 10 bases, J lost 6 bases, and 11 bases stayed unmatched. CDR3 in amino acids: CATLGGQGRPGELFF. The CDR3, as DNA: TGTGCCACCCTCGGGGGACAGGGGAGACCCGGGGAGCTGTTTTTT.

This rearrangement joins TRBV4-3 to TRBJ2-7; D is undetermined. With 1 base removed from V and 6 bases from J, the gap between germline ends came to 4 bases. Germline CDR1 LGHNA, CDR2 YSLEER. The CDR3 sequence is 11 residues long. The CDR3 DNA reads as TGCGCCAGCAGCCAAGGCGCCGAGCAGTACTTC. Translation gives CASSQGAEQYF.

The chain carries TRBV27 and TRBJ2-3; 8 positions agree with TRBD1. Germline CDR1 MNHEY, CDR2 SMNVEV (reference sequence). This CDR3 region has 16 residues. The V gene end was trimmed by 1 base and the J gene end by 3 bases; junction bases not matched to a gene: 6. The CDR3: CASSLLTGGITDTQYF. CDR3 in DNA: TGTGCCAGCAGTTTATTAACAGGGGGAATAACAGATACGCAGTATTTT.

The chain's CDR3 is CASYAGTAYEQYF. In DNA form, the CDR3 reads TGTGCCAGCTACGCCGGGACAGCCTACGAGCAGTACTTC. V is TRBV18 and J is TRBJ2-7; TRBD1 aligns across 7 bases. The ends lost 7 bases at V and 2 bases at J; junction bases unmatched: 5. This CDR3 has 13 residues. Germline V gene lookup returns CDR1 KGHSH and CDR2 LQKENI.

The sample holds a few counts of this clone. The rearrangement uses TRBV5-1 and TRBJ1-1; maybe TRBD1 (5 bases). CDR1 and CDR2 (germline): SGHRS, YFSETQ. The CDR3 covers 12 residues. Trimming removed 8 bases from V and 1 base from J, with 9 bases in between. This chain's CDR3 is CASGQANTEAFF. CDR3 nucleotide sequence: TGCGCCAGTGGACAAGCGAACACTGAAGCTTTCTTT.

The rearrangement links TRBV18 to TRBJ1-1; 7 positions agree with TRBD1. The V gene end was trimmed by 4 bases and the J gene end by 4 bases; junction bases not matched to a gene: 6. Germline V gene data show CDR1 as KGHSH and CDR2 as LQKENI. The CDR3 length is 14 residues. The chain's CDR3 is CASSLQTGTTEAFF. The CDR3 DNA reads as TGTGCCAGCTCACTCCAGACAGGGACCACTGAAGCTTTCTTT.

The chain uses TRBV7-9 and TRBJ1-1; TRBD1 matches at 9 bases. V lost 7 bases, J lost 6 bases, and 6 bases stayed unmatched. Germline CDR1 SEHNR, CDR2 FQNEAQ (reference sequence). This CDR3 has 13 residues. CDR3 coding DNA: TGTGCCAGCATCCTACAGGGGGCCGCTGAAGCTTTCTTT. This translates into CASILQGAAEAFF.

The chain couples TRBV5-6 to TRBJ2-5; no reliable D call. The CDR3 spans 11 residues. V lost 4 bases to trimming and J lost 1 base, with 2 bases between them. In germline, CDR1 is SGHDT, CDR2 YYEEEE. This CDR3 reads CASSLQETQYF. Here the CDR3 DNA reads TGTGCCAGCAGCCTCCAAGAGACCCAGTACTTC. The entire variable domain, with the rest obtained from reference TRBV5-6 and TRBJ2-5, is as follows: DAGVTQSPTHLIKTRGQQVTLRCSPKSGHDTVSWYQQALGQGPQFIFQYYEEEERQRGNFPDRFSGHQFPNYSSELNVNALLLGDSALYLCASSLQETQYFGPGTRLLVL.